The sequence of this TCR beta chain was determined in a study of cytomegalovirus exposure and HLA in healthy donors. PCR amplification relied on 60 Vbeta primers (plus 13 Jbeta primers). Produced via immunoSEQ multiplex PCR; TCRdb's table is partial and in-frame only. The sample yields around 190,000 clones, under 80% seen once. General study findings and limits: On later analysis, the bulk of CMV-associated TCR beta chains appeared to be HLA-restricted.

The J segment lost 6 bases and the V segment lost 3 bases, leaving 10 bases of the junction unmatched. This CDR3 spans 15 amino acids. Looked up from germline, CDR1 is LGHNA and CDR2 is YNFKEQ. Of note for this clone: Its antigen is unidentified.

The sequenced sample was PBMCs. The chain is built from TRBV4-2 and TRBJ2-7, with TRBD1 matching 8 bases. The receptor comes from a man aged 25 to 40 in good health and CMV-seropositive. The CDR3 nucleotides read TGTGCCAGCAGCCATTCGCTGGACAGGGTGAGCGAGCAGTACTTC. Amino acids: CASSHSLDRVSEQYF.